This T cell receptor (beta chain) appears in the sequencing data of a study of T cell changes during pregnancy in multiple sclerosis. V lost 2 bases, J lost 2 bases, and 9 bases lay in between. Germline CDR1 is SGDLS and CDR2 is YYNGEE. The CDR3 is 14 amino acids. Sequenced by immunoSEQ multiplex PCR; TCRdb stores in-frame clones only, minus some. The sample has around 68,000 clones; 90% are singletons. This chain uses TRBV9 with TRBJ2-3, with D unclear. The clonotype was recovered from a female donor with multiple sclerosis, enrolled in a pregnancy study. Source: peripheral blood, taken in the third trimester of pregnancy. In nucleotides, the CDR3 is TGTGCCAGCAGCGTTCGGTCTACCACAGATACGCAGTATTTT. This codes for CASSVRSTTDTQYF.